The rows below give T cell receptor beta chains drawn from one sample of a study of siplizumab effects on memory and regulatory T cells. Assay: immunoSEQ multiplex PCR; the TCRdb copy retains only in-frame clones and omits some. The sample carries about 85,000 clones, 95% recorded once. Sequences were obtained from CD8+ T cells sorted from blood. The receptors come from a human donor in good health. CDR3s include the opening cysteine and the closing phenylalanine or tryptophan. A D gene is named only where the DNA matches it firmly. Not every row has a clone size; where given, it reads once, few, many or a size class.

v_gene	abundance	j_gene	d_gene	CDR3nt	CDR3aa
TRBV29-1	-	TRBJ2-7	-	TGCAGCGCCCGGGACACCTACGAGCAGTACTTC	CSARDTYEQYF
TRBV4-1	-	TRBJ1-1	-	TGCGCCAGCAGCCAACCGGACCTCACTGAAGCTTTCTTT	CASSQPDLTEAFF
TRBV19	-	TRBJ2-3	TRBD2	TGTGCCAGCACCCATAGCGGGAGCACAGATACGCAGTATTTT	CASTHSGSTDTQYF
TRBV7-9	-	TRBJ2-7	-	TGTGCCAGCAGGGAACAGGGATACGAGCAGTACTTC	CASREQGYEQYF
TRBV19	-	TRBJ1-2	-	TGTGCCAGTAGTATAGGGTCTGGAGGGGGTCTTCCTGGCTACACCTTC	CASSIGSGGGLPGYTF
TRBV19	-	TRBJ1-2	TRBD1	TGTGCCAGCCGGGACAGGGGATTAGATGGCTACACCTTC	CASRDRGLDGYTF
TRBV28	few	TRBJ2-7	TRBD1	TGTGCCAGCAGTTTATTTTTTGAGGGGACAGTGACCTACGAGCAGTACTTC	CASSLFFEGTVTYEQYF
TRBV5-3	-	TRBJ2-3	TRBD2	TGTGCCAGAAGCTTCGACTGTCCTGGGATAGCGGGAGGGAACCTCACAGATACGCAGTATTTT	CARSFDCPGIAGGNLTDTQYF
TRBV9	-	TRBJ2-7	-	TGTGCCAGCAGCGTAGGCGGAGGGGCGCTTGGCTACGAGCAGTACTTC	CASSVGGGALGYEQYF
TRBV13	once	TRBJ1-2	TRBD1	TGTGCCAGCAGCTCATCCGGGACAGGCCTTAGCACTAACTATGGCTACACCTTC	CASSSSGTGLSTNYGYTF
TRBV6-6	-	TRBJ2-1	-	TGTGCCACCCTACGTTACAATGAGCAGTTCTTC	CATLRYNEQFF
TRBV19	-	TRBJ1-2	-	TGTGCCAGTAGTATTGGCAGCATGAACTATGGCTACACCTTC	CASSIGSMNYGYTF
TRBV19	-	TRBJ2-7	TRBD1	TGTGCCAGTAGTCCACAGGGGGTATCCTACGAGCAGTACTTC	CASSPQGVSYEQYF
TRBV7-9	-	TRBJ1-2	TRBD1	TGTGCCAGCAGCTTAGGACAGGGGGCAGGATATGGCTACACCTTC	CASSLGQGAGYGYTF
TRBV7-9	-	TRBJ1-1	-	TGTGCCAGCAGCTCAGGGGTAGGAGAAACTGAAGCTTTCTTT	CASSSGVGETEAFF
TRBV6-6	-	TRBJ2-5	TRBD2	TGTGCCAGCAGTTACACGGCGGGAGGGCCTAAAGAGACCCAGTACTTC	CASSYTAGGPKETQYF
TRBV6-6	-	TRBJ2-7	-	TGTGCCAGCAGTTACGAGAGAGGGTTCGACGAGCAGTACTTC	CASSYERGFDEQYF
TRBV19	few	TRBJ2-2	TRBD2	TGTGCCAGTAGTATCCTAGCGGGAGGGCCCTCGGGGGCCGGGGAGCTGTTTTTT	CASSILAGGPSGAGELFF
TRBV27	-	TRBJ2-7	-	TGTGCCAGCAGTTTAACCGGGGTCGAGCAGTACTTC	CASSLTGVEQYF
TRBV15	-	TRBJ2-7	TRBD1	TGTGCCACCAGCAGAGTGAGGACAGGGGGCGGGTACGAGCAGTACTTC	CATSRVRTGGGYEQYF
TRBV9	-	TRBJ2-3	-	TGTGCCAGCAGCGTTAATCTTCAGGGGTATGGCACAGATACGCAGTATTTT	CASSVNLQGYGTDTQYF
TRBV27	-	TRBJ1-2	TRBD1	TGTGCCAGCAGTTTATCCGGACAGGGGGTCGGAGGCTACACCTTC	CASSLSGQGVGGYTF
TRBV19	-	TRBJ2-2	TRBD2	TGTGCCAGTACGCTCGGCGGGAGGGCCTCCGGGGAGCTGTTTTTT	CASTLGGRASGELFF
TRBV7-9	-	TRBJ2-3	TRBD2	TGTGCCAGCAGCGAAATGACTAGCGGGAGGACAGATACGCAGTATTTT	CASSEMTSGRTDTQYF
TRBV5-6	-	TRBJ2-3	-	TGTGCCAGCACCGAGGCAGATACGCAGTATTTT	CASTEADTQYF
TRBV5-6	-	TRBJ2-7	TRBD2	TGTGCCAGCAGCATTAGCGGGAGGGCTAACGAGCAGTACTTC	CASSISGRANEQYF
TRBV11-3	once	TRBJ2-7	-	TGTGCCAGCAGCACGGCGGGGTGGGACGAGCAGTACTTC	CASSTAGWDEQYF
TRBV27	-	TRBJ2-2	-	TGTGCCAGCAGTTTTCGAGGCGCCGGGGAGCTGTTTTTT	CASSFRGAGELFF
TRBV20-1	-	TRBJ1-6	-	TGCAGTGCTAGAGTGACCGGGTACCTCCACTTT	CSARVTGYLHF
TRBV19	-	TRBJ1-1	-	TGTGCCAGTAGTATCGGGACAAACACTGAAGCTTTCTTT	CASSIGTNTEAFF
TRBV27	once	TRBJ1-5	-	TGTGCCAGCAGTTTATCAGGGAGTGGCAATCAGCCCCAGCATTTT	CASSLSGSGNQPQHF